These T cell receptor beta chains were read from a single sample in a study of T cell changes during pregnancy in multiple sclerosis. Sequencing was performed with immunoSEQ multiplex PCR; in TCRdb, only in-frame clones are kept and a portion is missing. The sample lists approximately 40,000 clones, around 92% occurring once. The sequencing input was peripheral blood. The receptors here all came from a female donor with multiple sclerosis, enrolled in a pregnancy study. The CDR3 runs from the conserved cysteine through the conserved F or W.

j_call v_call cdr3_aa
TRBJ1-4 TRBV2 CASSERASGVEKLFF
TRBJ1-1 TRBV5-1 CASSSRDRGEAFF
TRBJ2-3 TRBV29-1 CSVEDRVHNTQYF
TRBJ2-7 TRBV5-5 CASSLWGKQLYEQYF
TRBJ2-7 TRBV29-1 CSVVDTSYEQYF
TRBJ2-1 TRBV10-3 CAISDGQGTEQFF
TRBJ2-7 TRBV5-1 CASSPADSYEQYF
TRBJ2-3 TRBV6-4 CASSEAGGPADTQYF
TRBJ1-2 TRBV6-5 CASSYSEGVGGYTF
TRBJ2-1 TRBV6-1 CASSEGGPSGLLTSYNEQFF
TRBJ1-5 TRBV28 CASSPQGQGDQPQHF
TRBJ2-7 TRBV5-4 CASSLATSTYEQYF
TRBJ2-1 TRBV7-2 CASSLSSGSSYEQFF
TRBJ2-7 TRBV6-7 CASSYRTSWSSYEQYF
TRBJ1-5 TRBV5-6 CASSLGLPKRSYSNQPQHF
TRBJ1-2 TRBV6-5 CASSQQGPYGYTF
TRBJ1-4 TRBV5-1 CASREGDRGLHEKLFF
TRBJ2-7 TRBV4-1 CASSQELSGTYEQYF
TRBJ2-7 TRBV30 CAWSFGGPYEQYF
TRBJ2-3 TRBV27 CASTRTGATDTQYF
TRBJ2-7 TRBV7-9 CASSLDPGSYEQYF
TRBJ2-1 TRBV7-9 CASSPGQGFWNEQFF
TRBJ1-5 TRBV6-1 CASSEIETASAQPQHF
TRBJ2-3 TRBV10-2 CASEGLAGGPDTQYF
TRBJ2-5 TRBV2 CASRTGTSLFKTQYF
TRBJ1-2 TRBV12-5 CASSGSDYGYTF
TRBJ1-1 TRBV2 CASRRTGMATEAFF
TRBJ1-2 TRBV18 CASSPPSQGRANYGYTF
TRBJ1-5 TRBV6-5 CASSYNSGQPQHF
TRBJ2-1 TRBV30 CAWSFGREEYNEQFF
TRBJ2-3 TRBV5-4 CASSPPGGLRDTQYF
TRBJ2-3 TRBV11-2 CASSPGDSDTQYF
TRBJ1-2 TRBV19 CASSISPSPTGGYGYTF
TRBJ2-1 TRBV4-1 CASSTLIAGLAYNEQFF
TRBJ2-7 TRBV2 CASSGGSSYEQYF
TRBJ1-2 TRBV6-1 CATPRTGTNYGYTF
TRBJ1-5 TRBV7-8 CASSLAGFNQPQHF
TRBJ2-5 TRBV4-3 CASSQDLHDGVSETQYF
TRBJ2-1 TRBV7-3 CASSSRGRNSDEQFF
TRBJ2-7 TRBV19 CASSIERGPVNYEQYF
TRBJ1-1 TRBV2 CASSEWGTDFEAFF
TRBJ1-1 TRBV18 CASSPGGRTEAFF
TRBJ2-2 TRBV5-1 CASTRGQTNTGELFF
TRBJ1-1 TRBV5-1 CASSLTGMNTEAFF
TRBJ1-1 TRBV7-9 CASSFTEAFF
TRBJ1-2 TRBV7-9 CASSLQAGGAGYTF
TRBJ2-3 TRBV2 CASSETGANTQYF
TRBJ2-6 TRBV19 CASSILNGANVLTF
TRBJ2-1 TRBV27 CASRTGLAHNEQFF
TRBJ1-1 TRBV29-1 CSVVRGQLNTEAFF
TRBJ2-7 TRBV5-1 CASSFGTGFYEQYF
TRBJ2-1 TRBV19 CASSVASSGRMNEQFF
TRBJ1-5 TRBV6-4 CASSVQVSNQPQHF
TRBJ2-3 TRBV30 CAWSVASSTDTQYF
TRBJ2-7 TRBV27 CASSPYEQYF
TRBJ2-5 TRBV7-9 CASSLGHQETQYF
TRBJ2-3 TRBV5-1 CASSLQTSGWDTQYF
TRBJ2-7 TRBV27 CASSFWRGGTGYEQYF
TRBJ2-1 TRBV10-3 CAIRKGEGDEQFF
TRBJ2-3 TRBV4-3 CASSQDPPSGPSTDTQYF